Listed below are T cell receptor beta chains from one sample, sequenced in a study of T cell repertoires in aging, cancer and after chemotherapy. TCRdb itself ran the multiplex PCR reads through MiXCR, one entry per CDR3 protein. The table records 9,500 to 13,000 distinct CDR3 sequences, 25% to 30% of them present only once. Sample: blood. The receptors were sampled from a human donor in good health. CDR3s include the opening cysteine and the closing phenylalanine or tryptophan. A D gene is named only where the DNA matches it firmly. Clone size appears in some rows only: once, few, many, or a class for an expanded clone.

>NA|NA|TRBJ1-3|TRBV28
TGTGCCAGCAGTCTCAATACGGTCTCTGGAAACACCATATATTTT
CASSLNTVSGNTIYF
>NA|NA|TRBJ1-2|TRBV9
TGTGCCAGCAGCGTAGGAACAGGAGAATGGTATGGCTACACCTTC
CASSVGTGEWYGYTF
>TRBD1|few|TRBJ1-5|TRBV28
TGTGCCAGCAGCCGTGACAGGGGTATTAGCAATCAGCCCCAGCATTTT
CASSRDRGISNQPQHF
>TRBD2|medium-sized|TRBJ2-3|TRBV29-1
TGCAGCGCCGGGGGGGGAGATGGGACAGATACGCAGTATTTT
CSAGGGDGTDTQYF
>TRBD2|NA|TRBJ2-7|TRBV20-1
TGCAGTGCTAGAGTGGCTAGCGGAGCCTACGAGCAGTACTTC
CSARVASGAYEQYF
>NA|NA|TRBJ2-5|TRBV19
TGTGCCAGTAGTATGGGGTTGGGGACCCTGTACTTC
CASSMGLGTLYF
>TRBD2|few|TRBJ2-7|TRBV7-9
TGTGCCAGCGACGTGGGTAGCGGGTTTTCCCCCTCTTACGAGCAGTACTTC
CASDVGSGFSPSYEQYF
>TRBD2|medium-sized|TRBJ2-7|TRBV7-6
TGTGCCAGCGCGGGAGGGAATTCCTACGAGCAGTACTTC
CASAGGNSYEQYF
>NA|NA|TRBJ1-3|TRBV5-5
TGTGCCAGCATCCGCGATCGGAGGTGGCAATTTCCTGGAAACACCATATATTTT
CASIRDRRWQFPGNTIYF
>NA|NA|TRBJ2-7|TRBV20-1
TGCAGTGCTACCCTGGGGCAGGGGTTCCCCTACGAGCAGTACTTC
CSATLGQGFPYEQYF
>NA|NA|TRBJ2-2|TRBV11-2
TGTGCCAGCAGCTTAGTAGTGGGGGGCACCGGGGAGCTGTTTTTT
CASSLVVGGTGELFF
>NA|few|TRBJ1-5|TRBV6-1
TGTGCCAGCAGCGGGGGGGCCAGCAATCAGCCCCAGCATTTT
CASSGGASNQPQHF
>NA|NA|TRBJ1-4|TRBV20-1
TGCAGTGCGGGGACCCCCCTCGGTCGTGAAAAACTGTTTTTT
CSAGTPLGREKLFF
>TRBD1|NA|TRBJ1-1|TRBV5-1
TGCGCCAGCAGCACCAGCGGGGACAGGGGATACACTGAAGCTTTCTTT
CASSTSGDRGYTEAFF
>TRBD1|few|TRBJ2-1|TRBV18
TGTGCCAGCTCATCGACCGGGACAGGGCACGAGCAGTTCTTC
CASSSTGTGHEQFF
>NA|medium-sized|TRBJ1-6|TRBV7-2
TGTGCCAGCAGCTTGACCGGACGGAGGAGCTCCTATAATTCACCCCTCCACTTT
CASSLTGRRSSYNSPLHF
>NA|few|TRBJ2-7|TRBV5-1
TGCGCCAGCAGCTATACAGGGACCTACGAGCAGTACTTC
CASSYTGTYEQYF
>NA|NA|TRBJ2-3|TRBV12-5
TGTGCTAGTGGGAATTACAGGGTGGGCACAGATACGCAGTATTTT
CASGNYRVGTDTQYF
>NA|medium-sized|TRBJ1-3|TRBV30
TGTGCCTGGAGTGAGGGGGGGACGGGAAACACCATATATTTT
CAWSEGGTGNTIYF
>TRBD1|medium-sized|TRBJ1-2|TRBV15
TGTGCCACCAGCAGAGAATCACAGGGGGCGCAAGTCTATGGCTACACCTTC
CATSRESQGAQVYGYTF
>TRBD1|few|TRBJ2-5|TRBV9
TGTGCCAGCAGCGCCGGACAGGGGAAAGAGACCCAGTACTTC
CASSAGQGKETQYF
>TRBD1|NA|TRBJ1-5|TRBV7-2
TGTGCCAGCAGCTCCGGACAGGGGGTAGCCCAGCCCCAGCATTTT
CASSSGQGVAQPQHF
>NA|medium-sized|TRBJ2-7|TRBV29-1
TGCAGCGTTGTGGCCCCCGGCCCTAATAGCTCCTACGAGCAGTACTTC
CSVVAPGPNSSYEQYF
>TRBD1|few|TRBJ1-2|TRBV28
TGTGCCAGCAGTTTATTTACAGGACAGGGGGATGGCTACACCTTC
CASSLFTGQGDGYTF
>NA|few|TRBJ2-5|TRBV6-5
TGTGCCAGCACCCAAGGGGCGGGTCGGGAGACCCAGTACTTC
CASTQGAGRETQYF
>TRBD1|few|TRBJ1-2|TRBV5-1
TGCGCCAGCAGCTCTTCGTCCGGGACAGGGATTGAGGGCTACACCTTC
CASSSSSGTGIEGYTF
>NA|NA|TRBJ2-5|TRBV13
TGTGCCAGCAGCGCAGTGGGGGCAGGAGAGACCCAGTACTTC
CASSAVGAGETQYF
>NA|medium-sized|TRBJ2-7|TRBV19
TGTGCCAGTAGTATAGCGGGCGGGTCTACCTACGAGCAGTACTTC
CASSIAGGSTYEQYF
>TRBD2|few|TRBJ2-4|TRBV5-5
TGTGCCAGCAGCTTGGACGGGACTACTATCGACTTC
CASSLDGTTIDF